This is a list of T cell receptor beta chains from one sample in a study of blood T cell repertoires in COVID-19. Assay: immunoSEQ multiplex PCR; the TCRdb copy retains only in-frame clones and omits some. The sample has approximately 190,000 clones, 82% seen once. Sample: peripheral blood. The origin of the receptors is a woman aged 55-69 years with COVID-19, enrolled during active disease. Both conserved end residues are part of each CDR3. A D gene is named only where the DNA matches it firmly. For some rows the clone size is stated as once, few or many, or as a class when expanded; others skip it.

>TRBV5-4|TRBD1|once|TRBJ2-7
CASSLDRGHEQYF
TGTGCCAGCAGCCTGGACAGGGGGCACGAGCAGTACTTC
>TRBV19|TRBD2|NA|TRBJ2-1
CASRKRGDPYNEQFF
TGTGCCAGTAGGAAGCGGGGGGACCCTTACAATGAGCAGTTCTTC
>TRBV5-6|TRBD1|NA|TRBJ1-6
CASSNNPGQGGSPLHF
TGTGCCAGCAGCAATAACCCGGGACAGGGTGGATCACCCCTCCACTTT
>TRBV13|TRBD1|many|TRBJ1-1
CASSAPPGQYTEAFF
TGTGCCAGCAGCGCCCCCCCGGGACAGTACACTGAAGCTTTCTTT
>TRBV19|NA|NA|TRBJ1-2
CASSIGTGGYTF
TGTGCCAGTAGTATAGGCACAGGTGGCTACACCTTC
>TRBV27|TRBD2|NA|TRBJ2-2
CASSLSATSGTGELFF
TGTGCCAGCAGTTTATCCGCCACTAGCGGGACCGGGGAGCTGTTTTTT
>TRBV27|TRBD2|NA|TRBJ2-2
CASRSAGGSGELFF
TGTGCCAGCAGATCAGCGGGAGGCTCCGGGGAGCTGTTTTTT
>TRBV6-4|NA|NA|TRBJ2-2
CASSPQGQPNTGELFF
TGTGCCAGCAGTCCCCAAGGACAGCCGAACACCGGGGAGCTGTTTTTT
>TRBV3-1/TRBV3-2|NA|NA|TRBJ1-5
CASSQAGWQPQHF
TGTGCCAGCAGCCAAGCGGGTTGGCAGCCCCAGCATTTT
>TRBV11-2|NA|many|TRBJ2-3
CASSPPTLGGGIDTQYF
TGTGCCAGCAGCCCCCCGACTCTAGGGGGGGGTATAGATACGCAGTATTTT
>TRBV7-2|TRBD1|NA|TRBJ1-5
CASSPLQGSQPQHF
TGTGCCAGCAGCCCACTACAGGGGAGTCAGCCCCAGCATTTT
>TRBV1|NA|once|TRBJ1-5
CTSSLFSGTDSNQPQHF
TGCACCAGCAGCCTCTTCTCCGGGACAGATTCTAATCAGCCCCAGCATTTT
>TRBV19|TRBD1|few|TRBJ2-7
CASSIGGQGHYEQYF
TGTGCCAGTAGTATTGGTGGACAGGGACACTACGAGCAGTACTTC
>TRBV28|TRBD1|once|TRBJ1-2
CASSSTGVNYGYTF
TGTGCCAGCAGTTCCACAGGGGTTAACTATGGCTACACCTTC
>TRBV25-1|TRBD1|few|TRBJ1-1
CASSSTGRDTEAFF
TGTGCCAGCTCCTCGACAGGGAGAGACACTGAAGCTTTCTTT
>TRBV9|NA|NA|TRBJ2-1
CASSVTGRRDSYNEQFF
TGTGCCAGCAGCGTAACGGGTCGGCGGGACTCCTACAATGAGCAGTTCTTC
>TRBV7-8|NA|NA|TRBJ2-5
CASSLDRDKAYF
TGTGCCAGCAGCCTAGACCGGGACAAGGCTTACTTC
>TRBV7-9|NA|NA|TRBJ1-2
CASSLDSRYTF
TGTGCCAGCAGCTTAGACAGCCGCTACACCTTC
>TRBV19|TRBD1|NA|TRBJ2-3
CASSRQGFGDTQYF
TGTGCCAGTAGTCGACAGGGGTTCGGCGATACGCAGTATTTT
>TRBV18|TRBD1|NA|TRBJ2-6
CASSPSAPQGGVSGANVLTF
TGTGCCAGCTCCCCGTCGGCCCCACAGGGGGGCGTCTCTGGGGCCAACGTCCTGACTTTC
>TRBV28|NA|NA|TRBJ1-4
CASLPGKHEKLFF
TGTGCCAGCCTACCAGGGAAGCATGAAAAACTGTTTTTT
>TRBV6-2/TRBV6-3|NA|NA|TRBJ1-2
CASSSRGVGGYTF
TGTGCCAGCAGTTCGCGGGGAGTTGGGGGCTACACCTTC
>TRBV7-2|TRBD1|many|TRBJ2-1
CASSLSGQGGYEQFF
TGTGCCAGCAGCTTGAGTGGACAGGGAGGCTATGAGCAGTTCTTC
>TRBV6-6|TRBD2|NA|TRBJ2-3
CASSPRGLAGVADTQYF
TGTGCCAGCAGTCCCCGGGGACTAGCGGGAGTGGCAGATACGCAGTATTTT
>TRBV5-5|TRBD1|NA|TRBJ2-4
CASSWKTGTENIQYF
TGTGCCAGCAGCTGGAAGACAGGGACGGAAAACATTCAGTACTTC
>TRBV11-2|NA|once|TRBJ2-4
CASSPLAKNIQYF
TGTGCCAGCAGCCCTCTAGCCAAAAACATTCAGTACTTC
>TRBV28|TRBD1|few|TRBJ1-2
CASRSPGQGADGYTF
TGTGCCAGCAGATCTCCGGGACAGGGGGCCGATGGCTACACCTTC
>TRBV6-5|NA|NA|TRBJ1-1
CASTKGLVDAEAFF
TGTGCCAGCACCAAGGGACTGGTGGACGCTGAAGCTTTCTTT
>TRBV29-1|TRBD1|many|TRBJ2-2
CSARTGGTGELFF
TGCAGCGCCCGGACAGGGGGAACCGGGGAGCTGTTTTTT
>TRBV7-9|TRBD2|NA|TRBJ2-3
CASSLRLAGEGDTQYF
TGTGCCAGCAGCTTACGCCTAGCGGGAGAGGGAGATACGCAGTATTTT
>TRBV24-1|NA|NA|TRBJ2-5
CATSDRFQETQYF
TGTGCCACCAGTGATCGGTTTCAAGAGACCCAGTACTTC
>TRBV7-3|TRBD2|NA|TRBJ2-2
CASSLNTGGSTRELFF
TGTGCCAGCAGCTTAAACACGGGGGGAAGCACCAGGGAGCTGTTTTTT
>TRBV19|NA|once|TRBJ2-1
CASSIGGAINNEQFF
TGTGCCAGTAGTATCGGAGGGGCAATAAACAATGAGCAGTTCTTC